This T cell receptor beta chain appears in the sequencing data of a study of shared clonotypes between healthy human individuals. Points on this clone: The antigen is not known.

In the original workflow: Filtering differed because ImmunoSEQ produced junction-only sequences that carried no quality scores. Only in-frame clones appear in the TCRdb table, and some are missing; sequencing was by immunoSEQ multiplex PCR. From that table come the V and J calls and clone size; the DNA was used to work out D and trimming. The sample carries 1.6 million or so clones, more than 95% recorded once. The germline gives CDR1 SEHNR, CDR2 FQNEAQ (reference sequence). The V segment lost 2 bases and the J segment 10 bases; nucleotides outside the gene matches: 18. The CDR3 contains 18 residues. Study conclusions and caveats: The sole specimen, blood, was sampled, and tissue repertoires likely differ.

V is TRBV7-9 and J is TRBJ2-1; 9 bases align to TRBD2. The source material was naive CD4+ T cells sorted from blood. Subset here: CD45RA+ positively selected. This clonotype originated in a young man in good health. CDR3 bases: TGTGCCAGCAGCTTATTACGGGCCGCGGGAGGGCCAGGAGGGGAGCAGTTCTTC. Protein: CASSLLRAAGGPGGEQFF.